Below, 9 T cell receptor beta chains from the same sample are listed, as sequenced in a study of cytomegalovirus exposure and HLA in healthy donors. Data came from immunoSEQ multiplex PCR; TCRdb stores just in-frame clones and leaves some out. Among approximately 80,000 clones listed, roughly 93% were seen once. The sequenced sample was PBMCs. These receptor sequences come from a young woman in good health and CMV-seronegative.

The V and J genes are TRBV9 and TRBJ1-1; D perhaps matches TRBD1 (6 bases). Germline CDR1 SGDLS, CDR2 YYNGEE. The V end was cut by 5 bases, the J end by 3 bases, with 17 bases between. There are 15 residues in the CDR3. The CDR3 protein is CASREDHRDDTEAFF. CDR3 DNA sequence: TGTGCCAGCAGAGAGGATCACAGGGATGACACTGAAGCTTTCTTT.

The chain couples TRBV5-5 to TRBJ1-2; TRBD1 might be the D (6 bases). Germline V gene lookup returns CDR1 SGHKS and CDR2 YYEKEE (reference sequence). This CDR3 is 15 amino acids long. V shed 1 base and J shed 4 bases, with 14 bases lying between them. This chain's CDR3 is CASSLTVAGVYGYTF. In nucleotides, the CDR3 is TGTGCCAGCAGCTTGACTGTCGCAGGGGTCTATGGCTACACCTTC.

This sequence joins TRBV6-5 and TRBJ1-5; D possibly corresponds to TRBD1 (5 bases). The V gene's germline CDR1 is MNHEY and CDR2 SVGAGI. Trimming removed 6 bases from V and 0 bases from J, with 9 bases in between. The CDR3 length is 14 residues. DNA of the CDR3: TGTGCCAGCAGAGGGGCTTATAGCAATCAGCCCCAGCATTTT. Its protein is CASRGAYSNQPQHF.

The chain combines TRBV7-6 with TRBJ1-4; TRBD1 agrees at 9 bases. The V and J ends lost 1 base and 7 bases, in that order; junction bases with no gene match: 4. The CDR3 extends over 15 amino acids. Per germline, CDR1 SGHVS and CDR2 FNYEAQ. In DNA form, the CDR3 reads TGTGCCAGCAGCTTAGGGGACAGGGTTGGTGAAAAACTGTTTTTT. Translation: CASSLGDRVGEKLFF.

This sequence joins TRBV29-1 and TRBJ1-1; D gene uncertain. The germline V gene has CDR1 SQVTM and CDR2 ANQGSEA. CDR3 size: 12 residues. The CDR3 sequence is CIVTDSNTEAFF. The CDR3 DNA is TGCATCGTAACGGACTCGAACACTGAAGCTTTCTTT.

The chain links TRBV10-3 to TRBJ2-5, with D unclear. The CDR3 is made up of 16 amino acids. Germline CDR1 reads ENHRY; CDR2 reads SYGVKD. The ends were cut back, 3 bases at V and 2 bases at J, with 16 bases in the middle. CDR3 region: CAISDHGSADQETQYF. The CDR3 DNA sequence: TGTGCCATCAGTGATCATGGGTCGGCGGATCAAGAGACCCAGTACTTC.

The chain links TRBV5-1 to TRBJ2-3, with 12 bases fitting TRBD2. V lost 8 bases and J lost 3; bases outside the gene matches: 7. CDR3 size: 15 residues. CDR1 is SGHRS and CDR2 is YFSETQ in the germline V gene. The chain's CDR3 is CASRLTSGGTDTQYF. CDR3 nucleotides: TGCGCCAGTAGACTAACTAGCGGGGGGACAGATACGCAGTATTTT.

This clone was detected only a few times. The chain employs TRBV11-2 and TRBJ2-7, with D tentatively TRBD1 (6 bases). Germline V lookup: CDR1 SGHAT, CDR2 FQNNGV. The CDR3 extends over 13 amino acids. V lost 6 bases and J lost 0, with 9 bases in between. The chain's CDR3 is CASRRDNSYEQYF. The CDR3 bases are TGTGCCAGCAGACGGGACAACTCCTACGAGCAGTACTTC.

This clone was seen a few times. The CDR3 bases are TGTGCCAGCAGCCCAGGGACAGCGAGGTCCTACGAGCAGTACTTC. Translating gives CASSPGTARSYEQYF. The V gene is TRBV6-5, the J gene TRBJ2-7; 7 positions agree with TRBD1. CDR1 and CDR2 from the germline V gene are MNHEY and SVGAGI. With V trimmed by 6 bases and J by 1 base, 9 bases remained unmatched. This CDR3 region has 15 residues.